This TCR beta chain was sequenced for a study of T cells in localized non-small cell lung cancer. Study findings and constraints: Higher T cell density in the blood was associated with longer overall survival, whereas higher adjacent-lung clonality associated with shorter survival.

Comments on this clone: What it binds is not known.

The CDR3 spans 17 residues. Measured with immunoSEQ multiplex PCR; TCRdb has only the in-frame clones, and not every one. In the table there are over 1,500 clones, roughly a quarter of which are singletons. The sequence was obtained from a male donor aged 60 or over with stage II lung adenocarcinoma. V gene TRBV12-1 combines with J gene TRBJ1-4; TRBD1, the table's D call, was not compared with the DNA. TRBV12-1 is a pseudogene locus. This specimen consisted of normal lung tissue next to the tumor, obtained before any cancer treatment. CDR3 protein: CASSFGQNSAANEKLFF. In DNA form, the CDR3 reads TGTGCCAGCAGCTTTGGACAGAACTCTGCAGCTAATGAAAAACTGTTTTTT.